The 27 T cell receptor beta chains presented below share a single source sample, sequenced in a study of blood T cells in healthy people across ages. It was with a sample-barcoded 5' primer and a J-beta primer mix that a second PCR of about 6 to 12 cycles was run. Each CDR3 protein is one row after TCRdb ran MiXCR on the 5' RACE reads. The data show some 690,000 distinct CDR3 sequences, about 24% seen once. Sequenced sample: blood. The receptors come from an older man in good health.

V and J are TRBV6-1 and TRBJ1-3; D uncertain. V lost 2 bases to trimming and J lost 0 bases, with 5 bases between them. The germline CDR1 and CDR2 sequences are MNHNS and SASEGT. CDR3 size: 14 residues. The CDR3 DNA reads TGTGCCAGCAGTGAATCGTACTCTGGAAACACCATATATTTT. Protein: CASSESYSGNTIYF.

On this clonotype: One end of the junction does not line up with germline, which may come from a read error. V is TRBV5-1 and J is TRBJ2-3; maybe TRBD2 (5 bases). This CDR3 has 14 residues. The germline CDR1 and CDR2 sequences are SGHRS and YFSETQ. In DNA, the CDR3 is TGCGCCAGCAGTTTGGGATTAGCGATGGATACGCAGTATTTT. It is translated as CASSLGLAMDTQYF.

V usage is TRBV9 and J usage is TRBJ2-5; 14 bases map to TRBD2. Near its end, the DNA agrees better with TRBJ2-1, so the J call may be wrong. The V gene's germline CDR1 is SGDLS and CDR2 YYNGEE. The CDR3 loop spans 17 amino acids. CDR3 region: CASGAMGLAGVSNEQFF. CDR3 nucleotides: TGTGCCAGCGGCGCTATGGGACTAGCGGGAGTCAGTAATGAGCAGTTCTTC.

A few counts support this clonotype. This chain joins TRBV19 and TRBJ2-2; TRBD2 aligns across 10 bases. Per the germline V gene, CDR1 is LNHDA and CDR2 is SQIVND (reference sequence). V trimming: 3 bases; J trimming: 5 bases; junction bases outside the gene matches: 3. The CDR3 consists of 15 residues. CDR3 nucleotides: TGTGCCAGTAGTATGCTAGCGGGAGTGACCGGGGAGCTGTTTTTT. Amino acid sequence: CASSMLAGVTGELFF. Variable domain in full (rest from reference TRBV19 and TRBJ2-2): DGGITQSPKYLFRKEGQNVTLSCEQNLNHDAMYWYRQDPGQGLRLIYYSQIVNDFQKGDIAEGYSVSREKKESFPLTVTSAQKNPTAFYLCASSMLAGVTGELFFGEGSRLTVL.

The V and J genes are TRBV20-1 and TRBJ2-3; no clear D. CDR3 size: 16 residues. The germline V gene has CDR1 DFQATT and CDR2 SNEGSKA (reference sequence). V lost 6 bases to trimming and J lost 0 bases, with 19 bases between them. The CDR3 spells CSASTQRGASTDTQYF. The CDR3 DNA follows: TGCAGTGCCTCAACTCAACGAGGTGCTAGCACAGATACGCAGTATTTT.

V gene TRBV3-1 combines with J gene TRBJ2-3; D gene uncertain. The germline CDR1 and CDR2 sequences are LGHDT and YNNKEL (reference sequence). This CDR3 is built from 16 residues. The V gene lost 5 bases and the J gene lost 7 bases, with 22 bases spanning the gap. The CDR3 region has the DNA TGTGCCAGCAGCAACCTCCGGGTACTCAATTCGCATACGCAGTATTTT. Translating it yields CASSNLRVLNSHTQYF.

Only a few counts were recorded for this clonotype. This rearrangement joins TRBV12-3 or TRBV12-4 to TRBJ1-1; D call uncertain. V was clipped by 2 bases and J by 10 bases, with 8 bases between them. CDR3 size: 11 residues. CDR3 in DNA: TGTGCCAGCAGTTTACGTCTGGTAGCTTTCTTT. Protein sequence: CASSLRLVAFF.

The sample holds a few counts of this clonotype. The chain combines TRBV12-3 or TRBV12-4 with TRBJ1-4; no clear D. This CDR3 is 15 amino acids long. V was trimmed by 3 bases and J by 8 bases, leaving 16 bases between them. The CDR3 DNA reads as TGTGCCAGCAGTTTTAGGGCAGGTCGCGGAGAAAAACTGTTTTTT. Its translation is CASSFRAGRGEKLFF.

This clonotype was counted a few times. The J gene is TRBJ2-3, the V gene TRBV20-1, with 8 bases aligning to TRBD2. Germline CDR1 is DFQATT and CDR2 is SNEGSKA (reference sequence). CDR3 length equals 15 residues. V shed 3 bases and J 5 bases; nucleotides not matched to a gene: 10. CDR3 bases: TGCAGTGCTAGGGGTTTAGCCGGGAGGGGAGATACGCAGTATTTT. Translated, it gives CSARGLAGRGDTQYF.

This clonotype was counted between two and nine times. The rearrangement joins TRBV20-1 to TRBJ1-5; D gene unclear. The CDR3 is 14 amino acids. The V gene's germline CDR1 is DFQATT and CDR2 SNEGSKA (reference sequence). V dropped 2 bases and J dropped 5 bases, with 13 bases sitting between them. As DNA, the CDR3 is TGCAGTGCTAGAAAGGGCCCAATCGATCAGCCCCAGCATTTT. Protein: CSARKGPIDQPQHF.

This clonotype was detected ten times or more. The genes are TRBV6-4 and TRBJ1-1; D unresolved. The length of the CDR3 is 14 residues. Trimming removed 0 bases at V and 3 bases at J, with 8 bases between. Germline V gene sequence: CDR1 MRHNA, CDR2 SNTAGT. CDR3 in DNA: TGTGCCAGCAGTGACTCGGATAGGGACACTGAAGCTTTCTTT. Translating gives CASSDSDRDTEAFF.

This clonotype appeared a few times. The V call is TRBV29-1, the J call TRBJ2-7; 7 nucleotides match TRBD1. Trimming took 6 bases from V and 6 from J; bases not matched to a gene: 11. Germline CDR1 reads SQVTM; CDR2 reads ANQGSEA. The CDR3 has 13 amino acids. The CDR3 DNA reads as TGCAGCGTCTCACAGGGGTCCGGGACCGAGCAGTACTTC. As protein: CSVSQGSGTEQYF.

V usage is TRBV6-2 or TRBV6-3 and J usage is TRBJ2-2, with D possibly being TRBD2 (6 bases). This CDR3 has 15 amino acids. V lost 6 bases, J lost 6 bases, and 17 bases lay in between. Germline V gives CDR1 MNHEY, CDR2 SVGEGT. In DNA, the CDR3 is TGTGCCAGCAGCTCCGGGAGCGAGCTGGCCGGGGAGCTGTTTTTT. Its translation: CASSSGSELAGELFF.

This clonotype was found a few times. The chain recombines TRBV14 with TRBJ2-4; D unclear. The germline V and J ends were trimmed by 0 bases and 0 bases, with 9 bases remaining between them. The CDR3 has 16 amino acids. Germline V gene lookup returns CDR1 SGHDN and CDR2 FVKESK. CDR3 amino acids: CASSQDRRPAKNIQYF. The CDR3 DNA sequence: TGTGCCAGCAGCCAAGACAGGCGTCCAGCCAAAAACATTCAGTACTTC.

In this sample, this clonotype turned up a few times. CDR3 DNA: TGTGCCAGCAGCCCCCAGAGCGGGAGGGAGCATGAGCAGTTCTTC. Translated: CASSPQSGREHEQFF. This chain links TRBV7-3 with TRBJ2-1; 10 bases are a match to TRBD2. The CDR3 runs to 15 residues. Germline-derived CDR1 and CDR2 are SGHTA and FQGTGA. J gave up 8 bases and V 5 bases, and 9 bases lay outside the gene matches.

A few counts support this clonotype. This rearrangement joins TRBV3-1 to TRBJ1-5; tentatively, D is TRBD1 (5 bases). The ends were cut back, 0 bases at V and 3 bases at J, with 9 bases in the middle. The CDR3 covers 15 residues. Looked up from germline, CDR1 is LGHDT and CDR2 is YNNKEL (reference sequence). CDR3 nucleotides: TGTGCCAGCAGCCAAGATTCAGGGAACAATCAGCCCCAGCATTTT. Translated: CASSQDSGNNQPQHF.

V is TRBV7-8 and J is TRBJ1-5; the D is unclear. The V gene lost 1 base and the J gene lost 4 bases, with 11 bases spanning the gap. This CDR3 has 15 residues. From germline, CDR1 is SGHVS and CDR2 FQNEAQ. The CDR3 DNA follows: TGTGCCAGCAGCTTAGAACAGACCTCAAATCAGCCCCAGCATTTT. Amino acid sequence: CASSLEQTSNQPQHF. The full variable domain, in which reference TRBV7-8 and TRBJ1-5 provide the parts outside the CDR3, is GAGVSQSPRYKVAKRGQDVALRCDPISGHVSLFWYQQALGQGPEFLTYFQNEAQLDKSGLPSDRFFAERPEGSVSTLKIQRTQQEDSAVYLCASSLEQTSNQPQHFGDGTRLSIL.

V and J are TRBV9 and TRBJ1-1; 7 bases map to TRBD1. After removal of 0 bases from V and 5 bases from J, the junction contained 4 bases not matched to a gene. The germline V gene has CDR1 SGDLS and CDR2 YYNGEE. This CDR3 is 14 amino acids long. The CDR3 protein is CASSVGPGGTEAFF. The CDR3 DNA reads as TGTGCCAGCAGCGTAGGCCCAGGGGGGACTGAAGCTTTCTTT.

The V and J genes are TRBV4-3 and TRBJ2-5, with D perhaps matching TRBD2 (5 bases). The J call is in doubt because the DNA end fits TRBJ2-1 better. Germline lookup yields CDR1 LGHNA and CDR2 YSLEER. The CDR3 runs 17 residues. CDR3 residues: CASSQGIRAAGIYEQFF. In DNA form, the CDR3 reads TGCGCCAGCAGCCAAGGAATCCGGGCTGCGGGTATCTATGAGCAGTTCTTC.

This sequence joins TRBV6-1 and TRBJ2-3; D uncertain. In germline, CDR1 is MNHNS, CDR2 SASEGT. The CDR3 contains 15 residues. V shed 1 base and J shed 3 bases, with 11 bases lying between them. CDR3 residues: CASSEGGVGTDTQYF. The CDR3 nucleotides read TGTGCCAGCAGTGAAGGAGGAGTAGGGACAGATACGCAGTATTTT.

In this sample, this clonotype turned up a few times. J is TRBJ1-2 and V is TRBV7-2; possibly TRBD1 for D (5 bases). CDR1 and CDR2 from the germline V gene are SGHTA and FQGNSA. V lost 1 base to trimming and J lost 2 bases, with 17 bases between them. The CDR3 covers 17 residues. The CDR3 bases are TGTGCCAGCAGCTTAGTAAGGGGAGGCAGGGACAACTATGGCTACACCTTC. Protein: CASSLVRGGRDNYGYTF.

The CDR3 sequence: CATRERGAQVYGYTF. DNA of the CDR3: TGTGCCACCAGGGAACGGGGGGCGCAGGTTTATGGCTACACCTTC. V is TRBV28 and J is TRBJ1-2; D perhaps matches TRBD1 (6 bases). Germline V gene sequence: CDR1 MDHEN, CDR2 SYDVKM. V was clipped by 10 bases and J by 5 bases, with 23 bases between them. The length of the CDR3 is 15 residues.

This clonotype was observed at least ten times. The junction departs from germline at one end; a sequencing error may be responsible. The chain couples TRBV5-1 to TRBJ1-1; D remains unclear. The CDR3 is 14 amino acids. Germline assignment: CDR1 SGHRS and CDR2 YFSETQ. Written as DNA, the CDR3 is TGCGCCAGCAGTTTGGGATCGGGGAACACTGAAGCTTTCTTT. It yields the protein CASSLGSGNTEAFF. Variable domain in full (rest from reference TRBV5-1 and TRBJ1-1): KAGVTQTPRYLIKTRGQQVTLSCSPISGHRSVSWYQQTPGQGLQFLFEYFSETQRNKGNFPGRFSGRQFSNSRSEMNVSTLELGDSALYLCASSLGSGNTEAFFGQGTRLTVV.

This clonotype showed up just a few times. The chain links TRBV29-1 to TRBJ2-7; no reliable D call. This CDR3 has 14 residues. Germline-derived CDR1 and CDR2 are SQVTM and ANQGSEA. The V end lost 0 bases, the J end lost 0 bases, and 9 bases lay between the germline ends. CDR3 region: CSVEDVQSSYEQYF. CDR3 bases: TGCAGCGTTGAAGATGTACAAAGCTCCTACGAGCAGTACTTC.

CDR3: CASIRYRDTQYF. CDR3 coding DNA: TGCGCCAGCATCCGCTATAGAGATACGCAGTATTTT. This chain uses TRBV5-1 with TRBJ2-3; no definite D call. Germline CDR1 SGHRS, CDR2 YFSETQ. Deletions cut 6 bases from V and 5 bases from J, with 10 bases between. There are 12 residues in the CDR3. Combining the CDR3 with reference TRBV5-1 and TRBJ2-3 gives the whole variable domain KAGVTQTPRYLIKTRGQQVTLSCSPISGHRSVSWYQQTPGQGLQFLFEYFSETQRNKGNFPGRFSGRQFSNSRSEMNVSTLELGDSALYLCASIRYRDTQYFGPGTRLTVL.

The J gene is TRBJ1-1, the V gene TRBV5-1, with a tentative D call TRBD1 (5 bases). This CDR3 has 14 amino acids. Trimming pared 3 bases from V and 3 bases from J, leaving 12 bases between. Germline V gene lookup returns CDR1 SGHRS and CDR2 YFSETQ. Written as DNA, the CDR3 is TGCGCCAGCAGCTGGGGGGGAAGCGACACTGAAGCTTTCTTT. Residues: CASSWGGSDTEAFF.

This clonotype was counted a single time. The rearrangement links TRBV28 to TRBJ2-7, with D perhaps matching TRBD1 (6 bases). CDR1 and CDR2 from the germline V gene are MDHEN and SYDVKM. The CDR3 loop spans 14 amino acids. V lost 8 bases and J lost 0, with 14 bases in between. Here the CDR3 reads CASGDLQGSYEQYF. The CDR3 bases are TGTGCCAGCGGGGACCTACAGGGCTCCTACGAGCAGTACTTC.